Below, one T cell receptor (beta chain) is given with its context. These data originate in a study of blood T cell repertoires in COVID-19. Authors' methods: The assay estimated nucleated cells by amplifying reference gene primers. TCRdb keeps only in-frame clones here, not all; method: immunoSEQ multiplex PCR. That table supplies the V and J calls and clone size; D and trimming were determined from the DNA. Among about 150,000 clones listed, roughly 82% were seen once. Per germline, CDR1 GTSNPN and CDR2 SVGIG (reference sequence). V shed 6 bases and J 3 bases; nucleotides not matched to a gene: 14. This CDR3 contains 15 residues.

The TCR originated in a human donor in a cohort sampled during active COVID-19. The chain carries TRBV30 and TRBJ2-7, with 7 bases aligning to TRBD1. Source material: peripheral blood. This CDR3 reads CACDESGQSFYEQYF. CDR3 DNA: TGTGCCTGCGATGAATCGGGACAGAGTTTCTACGAGCAGTACTTC.